This T cell receptor (beta chain) emerged from a study of beta chain features in type 1 diabetes. Study-wide context: Sorted cells examined across all samples numbered 85 million to 130 million. Study-wide findings and caveats: There was no resolution here of whether HLA type influences TCRB rearrangement. There was a moderate but significant shortening of TCRB CDR3s in all four CD4+ subsets of Type 1 diabetes patients. In the patient group, naive, central memory and Treg TCRB repertoires seemed more alike than in the healthy donor group.

Deletions cut 0 bases from V and 4 bases from J, with 14 bases between. Looked up from germline, CDR1 is SGDLS and CDR2 is YYNGEE. The CDR3 has 15 amino acids. What was sequenced were expressed TCRB transcripts, since all of the isolated RNA had been reverse transcribed. Approximately 3.5 million reads, on average, came from each naive, central memory and regulatory T cell sample. Here immunoSEQ multiplex PCR was the method, and the copy in TCRdb shows in-frame clones only, minus some. Of about 660,000 clones in the sample, about 14% are singletons; the top ten hold roughly 0.04%. This clone has only a few counts. Antigen specificity is unknown.

The source material was naive CD4+ T cells from blood. The gene calls are TRBV9 and TRBJ2-7; tentative D call: TRBD2 (6 bases). The clonotype originates from a man aged 18 to 30 with type 1 diabetes. The CDR3 protein is CASSVASGGLYEQYF. CDR3 nucleotides: TGTGCCAGCAGCGTAGCGTCCGGGGGATTGTACGAGCAGTACTTC.